These 17 T cell receptor beta chains originate from one sample sequenced in a study of patients with pleural tuberculosis. TCRdb re-called the reads through MiXCR, storing one row per CDR3 protein. The data contain 45,000 to 55,000 distinct CDR3 sequences, about 6.8% of them singletons. The source is a human donor with pleural tuberculosis.

The gene calls are TRBV19 and TRBJ2-1; 9 bases line up with TRBD2. CDR1 is LNHDA, CDR2 SQIVND, per germline (reference sequence). With 6 bases clipped from V and 5 bases from J, the junction kept 5 bases outside the gene matches. This CDR3 contains 14 residues. CDR3 sequence: CASSISGRNNEQFF. The CDR3 coding sequence is TGTGCCAGTAGCATTAGCGGGAGAAACAATGAGCAGTTCTTC.

This clonotype was picked up many times. The chain employs TRBV20-1 and TRBJ2-7, with TRBD2 matching over 7 bases. In germline, CDR1 is DFQATT, CDR2 SNEGSKA (reference sequence). V shed 2 bases, J shed 5 bases, and the junction held 0 bases outside the gene matches. The CDR3 has 11 amino acids. As DNA, the CDR3 is TGCAGTGCTAGAAGCGGGGACGAGCAGTACTTC. As protein: CSARSGDEQYF.

The chain employs TRBV11-1 and TRBJ2-5; 8 positions agree with TRBD2. CDR1 is SGHAT and CDR2 is FQDESV in the germline V gene (reference sequence). Trimming at V came to 7 bases and at J to 2 bases, leaving 12 bases not matched to a gene. The CDR3 sequence is 16 residues long. This CDR3 is CASTIRLAITQETQYF. CDR3 sequence (DNA): TGTGCCAGCACCATCAGACTAGCGATAACACAAGAGACCCAGTACTTC.

This clonotype was recorded at least ten times. The chain combines TRBV15 with TRBJ1-1, with D uncertain. Trimming left V 3 bases short and J 0 bases short, with 5 bases between. The CDR3 totals 13 residues. Looked up from germline, CDR1 is LNHNV and CDR2 is YYDKDF (reference sequence). The CDR3 here is CATSSRLNTEAFF. CDR3 nucleotides: TGTGCCACCAGCAGCAGGCTGAACACTGAAGCTTTCTTT.

The CDR3 DNA sequence: TGTGCCAGCAGCTTAGGACTAGCTCGGCTCTGGGATACGCAGTATTTT. Encoded protein: CASSLGLARLWDTQYF. The chain carries TRBV11-1 and TRBJ2-3; 7 nucleotides agree with TRBD2. This CDR3 region has 16 residues. The trim removed 1 base at V and 6 bases at J, leaving 10 bases unmatched. Germline V gene sequence: CDR1 SGHAT, CDR2 FQDESV (reference sequence).

This clonotype was counted many times. V usage is TRBV11-1 and J usage is TRBJ1-1; a possible D gene is TRBD1 (5 bases). This CDR3 is built from 14 residues. Germline V CDR1 and CDR2: SGHAT, FQDESV (reference sequence). V dropped 5 bases and J dropped 5 bases, with 15 bases sitting between them. For the CDR3, the DNA is TGTGCCAGCAGCGTCAGGGAGCTGAGGACTGAAGCTTTCTTT. Translated: CASSVRELRTEAFF.

The chain has TRBV3-1 and TRBJ2-5; maybe TRBD1 (6 bases). Germline values: CDR1 LGHDT, CDR2 YNNKEL (reference sequence). The germline V and J ends were trimmed by 0 bases and 2 bases, with 10 bases remaining between them. The CDR3 contains 15 residues. The CDR3 protein is CASSQDTTGQETQYF. The CDR3 nucleotides are TGTGCCAGCAGCCAAGATACGACAGGACAAGAGACCCAGTACTTC.

This clonotype was recorded many times. The chain recombines TRBV11-1 with TRBJ2-1; 10 bases map to TRBD2. Germline CDR1 SGHAT, CDR2 FQDESV (reference sequence). The CDR3 extends over 16 amino acids. V shed 1 base, J shed 1 base, and the junction held 1 base outside the gene matches. Here the CDR3 reads CASSLVAGGSYNEQFF. For the CDR3, the DNA is TGTGCCAGCAGCTTAGTAGCGGGAGGTTCCTACAATGAGCAGTTCTTC. The full variable domain, in which reference TRBV11-1 and TRBJ2-1 provide the parts outside the CDR3, is EAEVAQSPRYKITEKSQAVAFWCDPISGHATLYWYRQILGQGPELLVQFQDESVVDDSQLPKDRFSAERLKGVDSTLKIQPAELGDSAMYLCASSLVAGGSYNEQFFGPGTRLTVL.

This clonotype turned up a few times. This sequence joins TRBV12-3 or TRBV12-4 and TRBJ2-4; no firm D call. The V end lost 3 bases, the J end lost 8 bases, and 11 bases lay between the germline ends. CDR3 length: 13 amino acids. The CDR3 here is CASSFGGEDIQYF. The CDR3 nucleotides are TGTGCCAGCAGTTTTGGCGGAGAGGACATTCAGTACTTC.

This clonotype showed up many times. The chain's CDR3 is CASSLAAFGEQYV. DNA of the CDR3: TGTGCCAGCAGCTTAGCCGCATTTGGAGAGCAGTACGTC. The V call is TRBV7-2, the J call TRBJ2-7; D is unclear. This CDR3 has 13 amino acids. Looked up from germline, CDR1 is SGHTA and CDR2 is FQGNSA. V was clipped by 0 bases and J by 7 bases, with 10 bases between them.

This clonotype was seen many times. The chain combines TRBV15 with TRBJ2-3, with TRBD2 as a possible D gene (6 bases). Germline V CDR1 and CDR2: LNHNV, YYDKDF (reference sequence). The CDR3 has 14 amino acids. Trimming took 8 bases from V and 0 from J, leaving 12 bases between them. In DNA, the CDR3 is TGTGCCACCCGGAGGGAGGCTAGCACAGATACGCAGTATTTT. Its protein is CATRREASTDTQYF.

In its sample, this clonotype was seen many times. This chain joins TRBV12-3 or TRBV12-4 and TRBJ2-1, with 7 bases fitting TRBD2. CDR3 size: 15 residues. Trimming removed 6 bases from V and 4 bases from J; junction bases left unmatched: 9. The CDR3 coding sequence is TGTGCCAGCAGAACTAGTCTAGCGGAGTACAATGAGCAGTTCTTC. It yields the protein CASRTSLAEYNEQFF.

There are a few counts of this clonotype. The J gene is TRBJ2-1, the V gene TRBV29-1, with 8 nucleotides matching TRBD1. Germline CDR1 is SQVTM and CDR2 is ANQGSEA. V was clipped by 7 bases and J by 6 bases; unmatched bases: 5. CDR3 size: 12 residues. The CDR3 reads CSAPDRVNEQFF. In DNA, the CDR3 is TGCAGCGCCCCGGACAGGGTCAATGAGCAGTTCTTC.

Ten or more counts support this clonotype. The chain couples TRBV20-1 to TRBJ2-1; TRBD2 aligns across 8 bases. This CDR3 comprises 15 residues. The trim removed 1 base at V and 2 bases at J, leaving 4 bases unmatched. Germline CDR1 DFQATT, CDR2 SNEGSKA (reference sequence). CDR3 in DNA: TGCAGTGCTAGAGTGGCGGGAGGAACCTACAATGAGCAGTTCTTC. It specifies CSARVAGGTYNEQFF.

This clonotype was seen repeatedly, ten times or more. This rearrangement joins TRBV12-3 or TRBV12-4 to TRBJ2-3; a weak D match, TRBD1 (6 bases). Deletions cut 3 bases from V and 4 bases from J, with 23 bases between. This CDR3 spans 18 amino acids. The CDR3 coding sequence is TGTGCCAGCAGTTTGCCGAACAGGGCAGTGATAAAGCCAGATACGCAGTATTTT. Residues: CASSLPNRAVIKPDTQYF.

This clonotype was seen ten or more times. The gene calls are TRBV29-1 and TRBJ1-1, with D unclear. The germline gives CDR1 SQVTM, CDR2 ANQGSEA. Deletions cut 7 bases from V and 0 bases from J, with 9 bases between. The CDR3 covers 12 residues. The CDR3 here is CSGGDMNTEAFF. CDR3 nucleotides: TGCAGCGGTGGGGATATGAACACTGAAGCTTTCTTT.

This clonotype was recorded many times. The chain combines TRBV2 with TRBJ2-5; no definite D call. The CDR3 is 14 residues long. The V gene's germline CDR1 is SNHLY and CDR2 FYNNEI. V dropped 6 bases and J dropped 0 bases, with 11 bases sitting between them. The CDR3 nucleotides are TGTGCCAGCAGGCTCAGGAACTACCAAGAGACCCAGTACTTC. It translates to CASRLRNYQETQYF.